This TCR beta chain was sequenced in a study of early stage breast cancer tumors. This table comes from immunoSEQ multiplex PCR, and its TCRdb copy is limited to in-frame clones, with some not included. The sample contains around 48,000 clones, around 90% of which appear only once. The sequence was obtained from a person in their 70s with breast cancer. The sequencing input was blood.

CDR3 DNA: TGTGCCAGCAGCGTATTCCCGGCAGGGCCCGGGGGGGAGCTGTTTTTT. It specifies CASSVFPAGPGGELFF. The gene calls are TRBV7-2 and TRBJ2-2; possible D gene TRBD1, 5 bases. CDR3 length: 16 amino acids. In germline, CDR1 is SGHTA, CDR2 FQGNSA. V gave up 5 bases and J gave up 8 bases, with 21 bases separating them.